The 16 T cell receptor beta chains reported below all come from one sample, sequenced in a study of T cells after yellow fever vaccination. MiXCR, applied by TCRdb to the 5' RACE reads, yields one record per CDR3 protein. The data hold about 310,000 distinct CDR3 sequences, with approximately 3.8% observed a single time. Source: PBMCs, taken on the day of the yellow fever booster vaccination. The receptors were sampled from a man aged 18-30 years who received the YFV17D yellow fever vaccine.

Ten or more counts support this clonotype. J is TRBJ2-1 and V is TRBV6-2 or TRBV6-3, with 7 bases matching TRBD1. Germline CDR1 and CDR2: MNHEY and SVGEGT. After removal of 6 bases from V and 9 bases from J, the junction contained 14 bases not matched to a gene. The CDR3 totals 15 residues. CDR3 nucleotide sequence: TGTGCCAGCAGAAAGGGGCGACAGGGAATGGCTGAGCAGTTCTTC. Translated, it gives CASRKGRQGMAEQFF.

This clonotype was seen ten or more times. The V call is TRBV20-1, the J call TRBJ2-7; possibly TRBD1 for D (5 bases). Trimming pared 4 bases from V and 4 bases from J, leaving 11 bases between. The CDR3 spans 12 residues. Germline CDR1 is DFQATT and CDR2 is SNEGSKA (reference sequence). As DNA, the CDR3 is TGCAGTGCTACCTCAGGGCGGTACGAGCAGTACTTC. This translates into CSATSGRYEQYF.

There are a few counts of this clonotype. The V gene is TRBV5-6, the J gene TRBJ2-1; the D gene is possibly TRBD2 (5 bases). Trimming cost V 2 bases and J 6 bases, with 12 bases left between them. Germline loops: CDR1 SGHDT, CDR2 YYEEEE. The CDR3 sequence is 14 residues long. The CDR3 DNA sequence: TGTGCCAGCAGCTTAGCTCTGGACTTCAATGAGCAGTTCTTC. Translated, it gives CASSLALDFNEQFF. The full variable domain, rest sourced from reference TRBV5-6 and TRBJ2-1, is DAGVTQSPTHLIKTRGQQVTLRCSPKSGHDTVSWYQQALGQGPQFIFQYYEEEERQRGNFPDRFSGHQFPNYSSELNVNALLLGDSALYLCASSLALDFNEQFFGPGTRLTVL.

This clonotype appeared many times. The rearrangement links TRBV5-1 to TRBJ2-3, with D perhaps TRBD1 or TRBD2 (5 bases each). The germline gives CDR1 SGHRS, CDR2 YFSETQ. Trimming removed 7 bases at V and 0 bases at J, with 15 bases between. This CDR3 region has 15 residues. The CDR3 region is CASSIAEGSTDTQYF. CDR3 sequence (DNA): TGCGCCAGCTCAATTGCAGAGGGGAGCACAGATACGCAGTATTTT.

In its sample, this clonotype was seen a few times. The V and J genes are TRBV6-2 or TRBV6-3 and TRBJ2-4; a possible D gene is TRBD2 (6 bases). Germline V gene lookup returns CDR1 MNHEY and CDR2 SVGEGT. Trimming pared 1 base from V and 9 bases from J, leaving 13 bases between. CDR3 length: 14 residues. Here the CDR3 DNA reads TGTGCCAGCAGTTACTTTACTAGCAAGGCCATTCAGTACTTC. Protein sequence: CASSYFTSKAIQYF.

The rearrangement uses TRBV5-1 and TRBJ2-1, with D perhaps matching TRBD1 or TRBD2 (6 bases each). CDR3 length: 16 amino acids. Trimming removed 1 base from V and 2 bases from J, with 13 bases in between. Germline V gene data show CDR1 as SGHRS and CDR2 as YFSETQ. The CDR3 is CASSLSTRGPYNEQFF. CDR3 bases: TGCGCCAGCAGCTTGTCGACCCGGGGGCCCTACAATGAGCAGTTCTTC. Variable domain in full (rest from reference TRBV5-1 and TRBJ2-1): KAGVTQTPRYLIKTRGQQVTLSCSPISGHRSVSWYQQTPGQGLQFLFEYFSETQRNKGNFPGRFSGRQFSNSRSEMNVSTLELGDSALYLCASSLSTRGPYNEQFFGPGTRLTVL.

This clonotype was picked up a small number of times. The chain couples TRBV5-4 to TRBJ2-3, with 8 positions matching TRBD2. Germline assignment: CDR1 SGHNT and CDR2 YYREEE (reference sequence). The CDR3 has 15 amino acids. V lost 5 bases to trimming and J lost 3 bases; unmatched junction nucleotides: 8. CDR3 DNA: TGTGCCAGCAGGGGCGGGGGGTATGGTACAGATACGCAGTATTTT. Its protein product is CASRGGGYGTDTQYF.

There are a few counts of this clonotype. This sequence joins TRBV4-3 and TRBJ1-6; no definite D call. Germline V gives CDR1 LGHNA, CDR2 YSLEER. V was clipped by 0 bases and J by 11 bases, with 8 bases between them. This CDR3 is 13 amino acids long. The CDR3 DNA sequence: TGCGCCAGCAGCCAAGAAGGAGGGCCACCCCTCCACTTT. It codes for CASSQEGGPPLHF.

This chain connects TRBV5-4 to TRBJ2-6; D is possibly TRBD1 (5 bases). CDR1 and CDR2 from the germline V gene are SGHNT and YYREEE (reference sequence). The CDR3 spans 18 residues. The V gene lost 4 bases and the J gene lost 0 bases, with 17 bases spanning the gap. CDR3 nucleotide sequence: TGTGCCAGCAGCACCCGACAGCCCAAAAGCTCTGGGGCCAACGTCCTGACTTTC. Translation gives CASSTRQPKSSGANVLTF.

This clonotype occurred a few times. The chain links TRBV7-9 to TRBJ2-2, with D maybe TRBD2 (6 bases). Trimming pared 0 bases from V and 6 bases from J, leaving 8 bases between. CDR1 is SEHNR, CDR2 FQNEAQ, per germline (reference sequence). CDR3 length equals 14 residues. CDR3 sequence reads: CASSLAWGAGELFF. In DNA, the CDR3 is TGTGCCAGCAGCTTAGCGTGGGGGGCCGGGGAGCTGTTTTTT. Together with reference TRBV7-9 and TRBJ2-2, the CDR3 gives the full variable domain: DTGVSQNPRHKITKRGQNVTFRCDPISEHNRLYWYRQTLGQGPEFLTYFQNEAQLEKSRLLSDRFSAERPKGSFSTLEIQRTEQGDSAMYLCASSLAWGAGELFFGEGSRLTVL.

The rearrangement uses TRBV14 and TRBJ1-2, with a possible D match to TRBD1 (6 bases). This CDR3 is 14 amino acids long. V gave up 4 bases and J gave up 6 bases, with 15 bases separating them. CDR1 is SGHDN, CDR2 FVKESK, per germline. The CDR3 DNA follows: TGTGCCAGCAGCCGGAACAGGGTTGAAAATGGCTACACCTTC. Amino acids: CASSRNRVENGYTF.

The table lists this clonotype with a few counts. V gene TRBV6-6 combines with J gene TRBJ2-3; D not certain. The CDR3 runs to 16 residues. Germline-derived CDR1 and CDR2 are MNHNY and SVGAGI (reference sequence). V was clipped by 8 bases and J by 2 bases, with 20 bases between them. The CDR3 loop reads CASGFFVSPTTDTQYF. CDR3 nucleotide sequence: TGTGCCAGCGGATTTTTCGTAAGCCCAACCACAGATACGCAGTATTTT.

This clonotype appeared a few times. The V gene is TRBV2, the J gene TRBJ1-1; 7 positions agree with TRBD1. This CDR3 spans 14 amino acids. Unmatched junction bases numbered 7, after V lost 7 bases and J lost 2 bases. Germline V gene lookup returns CDR1 SNHLY and CDR2 FYNNEI. The CDR3, as DNA: TGTGCCAGCAAGTCCCGGGACAGCAACACTGAAGCTTTCTTT. Translated, it gives CASKSRDSNTEAFF.

This clonotype has a count of ten or more. One junction end does not reproduce the germline sequence, and a read error may be involved. The rearrangement links TRBV7-8 to TRBJ2-2; 10 positions match TRBD2. The CDR3 runs 15 residues. Germline V gene sequence: CDR1 SGHVS, CDR2 FQNEAQ. CDR3 amino acids: CASSLAGAYTGELFF. The CDR3 region has the DNA TGTGCCAGCAGCCTAGCGGGGGCCTACACCGGGGAGCTGTTTTTT.

This clonotype appeared a few times. This chain links TRBV6-2 or TRBV6-3 with TRBJ2-1; perhaps TRBD2 as D (6 bases). Germline assignment: CDR1 MNHEY and CDR2 SVGEGT. The CDR3 extends over 16 amino acids. Trimming shortened V by 5 bases and J by 0 bases, and 14 bases separated the two germline ends. The CDR3 protein is CASSSYVTSSYNEQFF. CDR3 nucleotide sequence: TGTGCCAGCAGTAGTTATGTGACTAGCTCCTACAATGAGCAGTTCTTC.

This chain joins TRBV14 and TRBJ1-2, with 9 positions matching TRBD1. The germline V gene has CDR1 SGHDN and CDR2 FVKESK. CDR3 length: 14 residues. V was clipped by 1 base and J by 6 bases; unmatched bases: 3. The CDR3 DNA sequence: TGTGCCAGCAGCCAAGGAACAGGGGGCAATGGCTACACCTTC. Residues: CASSQGTGGNGYTF.